The 14 T cell receptor beta chains given below trace back to one sample, sequenced in a study of regulatory T cells in long-lasting Graves disease. Arm-PCR of CDR3 regions with iRepertoire HTBI primers generated TCR beta libraries. TCRdb re-called the multiplex PCR reads with MiXCR, one entry per CDR3 protein. The sample contains hundreds of thousands of distinct CDR3 sequences, 20% to 25% of which appear only once. The time point: persistent/refractory GD, antithyroid drugs over 5 years with positive TRAb. With RNA extracted from PBMCs as input, the TCR library was made. This material consisted of peripheral blood mononuclear cells (PBMCs), taken when the disease was refractory, from a patient treated with antithyroid drugs. The origin of the receptors is a female donor with Graves disease.

Comment on this clonotype: This could be a read error, since a much larger clone is one nucleotide away. The gene calls are TRBV9 and TRBJ1-1, with no clear D. Trimming took 0 bases from V and 1 from J, leaving 7 bases between them. The CDR3 sequence is 14 residues long. The V gene's germline CDR1 is SGDLS and CDR2 YYNGEE. CDR3 DNA sequence: TGTGCCAGCAGCGTAGGGCTGGGGAACACTGAAGCTTTCTTT. Translated, it gives CASSVGLGNTEAFF.

Ten or more counts support this clonotype. V gene TRBV7-2 combines with J gene TRBJ2-7; no clear D gene. Trimming shortened V by 3 bases and J by 3 bases, and 15 bases separated the two germline ends. Germline V gene lookup returns CDR1 SGHTA and CDR2 FQGNSA. The CDR3 runs 15 residues. This chain's CDR3 is CASSFGQEKVYEQYF. The CDR3 DNA reads as TGTGCCAGCAGCTTTGGGCAGGAGAAGGTCTACGAGCAGTACTTC.

This clonotype was seen only a few times. The rearrangement links TRBV15 to TRBJ1-1; no definite D call. The CDR3 length is 12 residues. The V gene's germline CDR1 is LNHNV and CDR2 YYDKDF (reference sequence). With 1 base removed from V and 5 bases from J, the gap between germline ends came to 5 bases. CDR3 amino acids: CATSRVETEAFF. The CDR3 nucleotides read TGTGCCACCAGCAGAGTAGAAACTGAAGCTTTCTTT.

CDR3 region: CSAYDGTAESVYEQYF. In nucleotides, the CDR3 is TGCAGCGCCTATGACGGGACGGCCGAGAGTGTCTACGAGCAGTACTTC. V gene TRBV29-1 combines with J gene TRBJ2-7; D is tentatively TRBD1 or TRBD2 (5 bases each). V was cut by 7 bases and J by 3 bases, with 25 bases left in between. Germline values: CDR1 SQVTM, CDR2 ANQGSEA. The CDR3 is 16 residues long.

This chain uses TRBV20-1 with TRBJ1-2; D is uncertain. V was shortened by 1 base and J by 6 bases, with 9 bases between the two germline ends. The germline V gene encodes CDR1 DFQATT and CDR2 SNEGSKA (reference sequence). The CDR3 runs to 12 residues. CDR3 sequence: CSARGPLHGYTF. The CDR3, as DNA: TGCAGTGCTAGAGGACCGCTCCATGGCTACACCTTC.

This clonotype was observed a few times. This chain joins TRBV10-3 and TRBJ2-7, with D unclear. V was clipped by 4 bases and J by 6 bases, with 13 bases between them. There are 13 residues in the CDR3. Germline V gene data show CDR1 as ENHRY and CDR2 as SYGVKD. The CDR3 is CAISAPYSREQYF. The CDR3 DNA is TGTGCCATCAGTGCCCCATACAGCCGCGAGCAGTACTTC.

This clonotype has ten or more counts. The chain combines TRBV10-2 with TRBJ1-5; TRBD1 might be the D (5 bases). CDR1 WSHSY and CDR2 SAAADI come from the germline V gene. The CDR3 sequence is 17 residues long. The V end lost 5 bases, the J end lost 3 bases, and 20 bases lay between the germline ends. CDR3: CASSFSSTGNANQPQHF. CDR3 DNA: TGCGCCAGCAGTTTTAGTAGTACAGGTAATGCCAATCAGCCCCAGCATTTT.

This clonotype was recorded at least ten times. In DNA form, the CDR3 reads TGTGCCAGCAGTTTTTCGGGGGGCGGTGGCTACACCTTC. The encoded protein is CASSFSGGGGYTF. The chain carries TRBV12-3 or TRBV12-4 and TRBJ1-2, with D possibly matching TRBD1 (6 bases). V lost 3 bases, J lost 7 bases, and 12 bases lay in between. This CDR3 is 13 amino acids long.

This clonotype was seen repeatedly, ten times or more. V gene TRBV30 combines with J gene TRBJ1-1; D may be TRBD1 (5 bases). Germline CDR1 GTSNPN, CDR2 SVGIG (reference sequence). V lost 4 bases and J lost 13, with 22 bases in between. This CDR3 is 13 amino acids long. The CDR3 nucleotides are TGTGCCTGGATTTCGGGCGTAGGACATGTTGGTTTCTTT. Its translation: CAWISGVGHVGFF.

This clonotype was seen repeatedly, ten times or more. A read error may account for a junction end that differs from germline. This chain uses TRBV12-3 or TRBV12-4 with TRBJ2-5, with TRBD2 matching over 9 bases. This CDR3 region has 18 residues. CDR3 in DNA: TGTGCCAGCAGTCTCCGGGAGGTATCCCTAGCGGGACAAGGGACCCAGTACTTC. It codes for CASSLREVSLAGQGTQYF.

This rearrangement joins TRBV18 to TRBJ2-3; TRBD2 agrees at 10 bases. Germline CDR1 is KGHSH and CDR2 is LQKENI. There are 15 residues in the CDR3. V gave up 3 bases and J gave up 1 base; unmatched junction bases: 1. The CDR3 sequence is CASSPLAGGTDTQYF. Here the CDR3 DNA reads TGTGCCAGCTCACCTCTAGCGGGAGGCACAGATACGCAGTATTTT.

V usage is TRBV7-2 and J usage is TRBJ2-1; 8 bases match TRBD1. Trimming at V came to 1 base and at J to 3 bases, leaving 5 bases not matched to a gene. This CDR3 has 16 amino acids. Germline-derived CDR1 and CDR2 are SGHTA and FQGNSA. CDR3 amino acids: CASSLEWTGYYNEQFF. The CDR3 DNA reads as TGTGCCAGCAGCTTAGAGTGGACAGGGTACTACAATGAGCAGTTCTTC.

This clonotype has ten or more counts. J is TRBJ2-7 and V is TRBV2; D is uncertain. V lost 2 bases and J 6 bases, leaving 17 bases between the germline ends. The CDR3 totals 15 residues. CDR1 and CDR2 (germline): SNHLY, FYNNEI. CDR3 sequence (DNA): TGTGCCAGCAGTGAATCCAGCCTACCCCAGAGCGAGCAGTACTTC. It codes for CASSESSLPQSEQYF.

The chain combines TRBV28 with TRBJ2-1; D is unresolved. The CDR3 loop spans 15 amino acids. CDR1 is MDHEN, CDR2 SYDVKM, per germline. V was cut by 4 bases and J by 6 bases, with 16 bases left in between. CDR3 amino acids: CASSWGDLIGNEQFF. The CDR3 nucleotides read TGTGCCAGCAGTTGGGGTGACTTGATAGGCAATGAGCAGTTCTTC.